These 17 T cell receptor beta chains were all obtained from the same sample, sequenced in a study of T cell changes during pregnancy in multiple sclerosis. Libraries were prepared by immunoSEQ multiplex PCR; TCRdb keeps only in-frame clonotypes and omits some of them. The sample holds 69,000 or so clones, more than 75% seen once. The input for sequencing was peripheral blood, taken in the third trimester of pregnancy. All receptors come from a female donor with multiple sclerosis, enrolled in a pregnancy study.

The CDR3 sequence is CASSFVKPGDTEAFF. DNA of the CDR3: TGTGCCAGCAGCTTCGTTAAGCCCGGGGACACTGAAGCTTTCTTT. V and J are TRBV7-9 and TRBJ1-1; D remains unclear. Germline CDR1 reads SEHNR; CDR2 reads FQNEAQ (reference sequence). Trimming stripped 3 bases from V and 3 bases from J, with 14 bases between. The CDR3 has 15 residues.

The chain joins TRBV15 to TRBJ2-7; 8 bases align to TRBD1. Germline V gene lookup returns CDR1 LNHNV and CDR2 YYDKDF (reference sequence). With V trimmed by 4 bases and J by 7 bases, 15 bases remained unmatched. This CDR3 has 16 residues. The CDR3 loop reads CATSTYWTGRSWEQYF. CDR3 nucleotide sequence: TGTGCCACCAGCACCTATTGGACAGGGCGATCGTGGGAGCAGTACTTC.

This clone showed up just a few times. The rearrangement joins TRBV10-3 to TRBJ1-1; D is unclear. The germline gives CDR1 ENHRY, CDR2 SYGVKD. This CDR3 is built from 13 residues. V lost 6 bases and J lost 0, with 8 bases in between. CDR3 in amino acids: CAIRGDMNTEAFF. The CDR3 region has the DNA TGTGCCATCAGGGGAGACATGAACACTGAAGCTTTCTTT.

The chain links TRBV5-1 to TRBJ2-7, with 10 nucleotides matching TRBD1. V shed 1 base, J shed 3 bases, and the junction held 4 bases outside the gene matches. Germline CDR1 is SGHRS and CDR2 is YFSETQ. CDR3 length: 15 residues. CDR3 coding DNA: TGCGCCAGCAGCTTGTTGACAGGGGGCATCTACGAGCAGTACTTC. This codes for CASSLLTGGIYEQYF.

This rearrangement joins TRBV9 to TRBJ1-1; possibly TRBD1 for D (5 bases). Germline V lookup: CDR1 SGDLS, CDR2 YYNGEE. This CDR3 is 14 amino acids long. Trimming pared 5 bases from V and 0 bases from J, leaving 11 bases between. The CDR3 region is CASSQGYMNTEAFF. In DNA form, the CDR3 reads TGTGCCAGCAGTCAGGGATACATGAACACTGAAGCTTTCTTT.

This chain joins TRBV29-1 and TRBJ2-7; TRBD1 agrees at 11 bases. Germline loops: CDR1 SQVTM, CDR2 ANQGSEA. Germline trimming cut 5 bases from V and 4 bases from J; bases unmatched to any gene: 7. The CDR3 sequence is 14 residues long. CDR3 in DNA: TGCAGCGTTTGCCGGGACAGGGGGTGTTACGAGCAGTACTTC. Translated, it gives CSVCRDRGCYEQYF.

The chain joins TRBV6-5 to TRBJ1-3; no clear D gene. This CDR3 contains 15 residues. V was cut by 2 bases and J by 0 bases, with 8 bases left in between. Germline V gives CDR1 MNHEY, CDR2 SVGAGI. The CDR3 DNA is TGTGCCAGCAGTTACAAGCCGAGCTCTGGAAACACCATATATTTT. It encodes CASSYKPSSGNTIYF.

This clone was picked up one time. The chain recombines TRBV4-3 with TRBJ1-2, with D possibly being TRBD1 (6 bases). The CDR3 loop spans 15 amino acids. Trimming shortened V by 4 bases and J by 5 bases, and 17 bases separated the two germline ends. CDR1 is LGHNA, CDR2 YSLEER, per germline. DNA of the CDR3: TGCGCCAGCAGCCCGGCAAGGACAGCCTTATATGGCTACACCTTC. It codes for CASSPARTALYGYTF.

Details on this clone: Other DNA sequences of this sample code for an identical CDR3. The CDR3: CASSLQGGTEAFF. The CDR3 DNA follows: TGTGCCAGCAGCTTACAGGGAGGTACTGAAGCTTTCTTT. The J gene is TRBJ1-1, the V gene TRBV7-9; tentative D call: TRBD1 (5 bases). V was shortened by 2 bases and J by 5 bases, with 9 bases between the two germline ends. This CDR3 spans 13 amino acids. Germline assignment: CDR1 SEHNR and CDR2 FQNEAQ (reference sequence).

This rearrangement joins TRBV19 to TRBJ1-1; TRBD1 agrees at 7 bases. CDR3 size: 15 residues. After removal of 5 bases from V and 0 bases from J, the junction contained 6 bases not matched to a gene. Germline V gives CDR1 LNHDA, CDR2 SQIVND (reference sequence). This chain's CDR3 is CASSWGQIMNTEAFF. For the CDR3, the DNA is TGTGCCAGTAGTTGGGGACAGATCATGAACACTGAAGCTTTCTTT.

Here the CDR3 DNA reads TGTGCCAGATCTACAGGGGAAGGAGCTAACTATGGCTACACCTTC. This encodes CARSTGEGANYGYTF. The rearrangement uses TRBV2 and TRBJ1-2; TRBD1 agrees at 7 bases. With V trimmed by 9 bases and J by 0 bases, 10 bases remained unmatched. The CDR3 is 15 amino acids. Germline V gene lookup returns CDR1 SNHLY and CDR2 FYNNEI.

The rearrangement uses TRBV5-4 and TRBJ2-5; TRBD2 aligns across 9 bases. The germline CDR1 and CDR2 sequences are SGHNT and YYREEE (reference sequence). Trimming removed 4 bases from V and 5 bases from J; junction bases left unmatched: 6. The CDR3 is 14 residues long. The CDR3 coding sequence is TGTGCCAGCAGCCCCACAACTAGCGGGGAGACCCAGTACTTC. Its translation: CASSPTTSGETQYF. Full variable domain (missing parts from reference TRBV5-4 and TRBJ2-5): ETGVTQSPTHLIKTRGQQVTLRCSSQSGHNTVSWYQQALGQGPQFIFQYYREEENGRGNFPPRFSGLQFPNYSSELNVNALELDDSALYLCASSPTTSGETQYFGPGTRLLVL.

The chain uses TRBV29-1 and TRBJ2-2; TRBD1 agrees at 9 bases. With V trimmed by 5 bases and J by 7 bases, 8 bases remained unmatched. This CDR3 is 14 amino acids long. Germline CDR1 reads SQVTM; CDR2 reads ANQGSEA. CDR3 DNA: TGCAGCGTTAAAGGAGGACAGGGGAGCGGGGAGCTGTTTTTT. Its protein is CSVKGGQGSGELFF.

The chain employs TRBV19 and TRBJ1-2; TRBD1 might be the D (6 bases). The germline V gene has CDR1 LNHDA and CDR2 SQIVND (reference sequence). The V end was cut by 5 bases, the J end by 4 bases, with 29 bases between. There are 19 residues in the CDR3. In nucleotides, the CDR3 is TGTGCCAGTAGTCACAGGGACGACGATCAATACGAAACTCGCTATGGCTACACCTTC. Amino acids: CASSHRDDDQYETRYGYTF.

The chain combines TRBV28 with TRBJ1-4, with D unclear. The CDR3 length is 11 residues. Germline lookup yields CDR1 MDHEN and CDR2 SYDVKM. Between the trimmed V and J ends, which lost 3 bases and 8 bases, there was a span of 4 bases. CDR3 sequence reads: CASSFREKLFF. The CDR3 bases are TGTGCCAGCAGTTTCAGGGAAAAACTGTTTTTT.

The CDR3 region has the DNA TGTGCCAGCAGCCAAGAGCCCCTTTCGAGGGGGACAGAAGCTTTCTTT. This translates into CASSQEPLSRGTEAFF. The chain has TRBV4-2 and TRBJ1-1; D might be TRBD1 (6 bases). The length of the CDR3 is 16 residues. Germline CDR1 and CDR2: LGHNA and YNFKEQ. V lost 0 bases, J lost 8 bases, and 19 bases lay in between.

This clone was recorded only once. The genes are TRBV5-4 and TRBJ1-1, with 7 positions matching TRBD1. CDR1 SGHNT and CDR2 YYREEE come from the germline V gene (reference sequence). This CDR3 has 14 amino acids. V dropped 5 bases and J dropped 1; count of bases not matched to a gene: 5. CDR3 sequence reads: CASSPDRQNTEAFF. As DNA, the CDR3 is TGTGCCAGCAGTCCGGACAGGCAGAACACTGAAGCTTTCTTT.